Each of the 23 T cell receptor beta chains below was sequenced from the same sample in a study of T cell responses to AZD1222 COVID-19 vaccine. The protocol was immunoSEQ multiplex PCR, while the TCRdb copy is restricted to in-frame clones and leaves out a portion. Among over 85,000 clones, 90% were seen once, and the ten largest hold 8% to 9.5%. This material consisted of peripheral blood, taken on day 0 of AZD1222 vaccination. These TCRs come from an adult in good health.

The rearrangement joins TRBV19 to TRBJ1-6; TRBD1 aligns across 7 bases. Germline assignment: CDR1 LNHDA and CDR2 SQIVND (reference sequence). J gave up 10 bases and V 5 bases, and 11 bases lay outside the gene matches. The CDR3 sequence is 15 residues long. In DNA, the CDR3 is TGTGCCAGTAGTGCCATACAGGGGCCATTATCACCCCTCCACTTT. It encodes CASSAIQGPLSPLHF. The variable domain in full, with the rest retrieved from reference TRBV19 and TRBJ1-6, is DGGITQSPKYLFRKEGQNVTLSCEQNLNHDAMYWYRQDPGQGLRLIYYSQIVNDFQKGDIAEGYSVSREKKESFPLTVTSAQKNPTAFYLCASSAIQGPLSPLHFGNGTRLTVT.

The V call is TRBV14, the J call TRBJ2-7; no definite D call. The V gene lost 3 bases and the J gene lost 2 bases, with 20 bases spanning the gap. The CDR3 has 17 amino acids. Germline loops: CDR1 SGHDN, CDR2 FVKESK. The CDR3 coding sequence is TGTGCCAGCAGCCACGGATCCCCAGGCCATCCGCCCTACGAGCAGTACTTC. It codes for CASSHGSPGHPPYEQYF.

V usage is TRBV4-3 and J usage is TRBJ1-3; no clear D. CDR1 is LGHNA and CDR2 is YSLEER in the germline V gene. This CDR3 contains 14 residues. Trimming pared 6 bases from V and 0 bases from J, leaving 9 bases between. The CDR3 loop reads CASRLVDSGNTIYF. CDR3 nucleotide sequence: TGCGCCAGCAGACTGGTAGACTCTGGAAACACCATATATTTT.

This chain joins TRBV7-3 and TRBJ1-1; D gene ambiguous. V lost 3 bases and J lost 1, with 6 bases in between. Germline assignment: CDR1 SGHTA and CDR2 FQGTGA. The CDR3 runs 13 residues. CDR3 sequence (DNA): TGTGCCAGCAGCTTTGAGGGGAACACTGAAGCTTTCTTT. Protein product: CASSFEGNTEAFF.

V gene TRBV6-5 combines with J gene TRBJ1-4, with D unresolved. The germline V gene has CDR1 MNHEY and CDR2 SVGAGI. There are 13 residues in the CDR3. V was pared by 2 bases and J by 7 bases, with 8 bases between. As DNA, the CDR3 is TGTGCCAGCAGTTACGCAGCGAGTGAAAAACTGTTTTTT. It encodes CASSYAASEKLFF.

Details on this clone: It may be a read error: a sequence one base away is much more abundant. This chain uses TRBV12-3 or TRBV12-4 with TRBJ1-1; D is undetermined. This CDR3 has 13 residues. V was cut by 4 bases and J by 3 bases, with 9 bases left in between. In DNA, the CDR3 is TGTGCCAGCAGTTACCGGGAGCACACTGAAGCTTTCTTT. As protein: CASSYREHTEAFF.

The V and J genes are TRBV30 and TRBJ2-7, with D hard to call. Trimming removed 1 base from V and 0 bases from J, with 4 bases in between. The CDR3 is 12 amino acids. Per the germline V gene, CDR1 is GTSNPN and CDR2 is SVGIG (reference sequence). In DNA, the CDR3 is TGTGCCTGGAGTGACAACTCCTACGAGCAGTACTTC. Translation gives CAWSDNSYEQYF.

The J gene is TRBJ1-1, the V gene TRBV5-5; a possible D gene is TRBD1 (6 bases). Germline CDR1 is SGHKS and CDR2 is YYEKEE (reference sequence). The CDR3 runs 14 residues. Trimming pared 4 bases from V and 4 bases from J, leaving 14 bases between. The CDR3 DNA reads TGTGCCAGCAGCCGCTCAACAGGGACCACTGAAGCTTTCTTT. This sequence encodes CASSRSTGTTEAFF. The entire variable domain, with the rest obtained from reference TRBV5-5 and TRBJ1-1, is as follows: DAGVTQSPTHLIKTRGQQVTLRCSPISGHKSVSWYQQVLGQGPQFIFQYYEKEERGRGNFPDRFSARQFPNYSSELNVNALLLGDSALYLCASSRSTGTTEAFFGQGTRLTVV.

This clone was recorded only once. The genes are TRBV11-2 and TRBJ1-6; D is unclear. Trimming cost V 5 bases and J 10 bases, with 15 bases left between them. Germline V lookup: CDR1 SGHAT, CDR2 FQNNGV. The CDR3 contains 14 residues. In DNA form, the CDR3 reads TGTGCCAGCAGCCCTCAGGTGGACCTATCACCCCTCCACTTT. This sequence encodes CASSPQVDLSPLHF.

The V and J genes are TRBV18 and TRBJ1-2; D is undetermined. From germline, CDR1 is KGHSH and CDR2 LQKENI. V was trimmed by 1 base and J by 4 bases, leaving 10 bases between them. The CDR3 has 14 amino acids. In DNA form, the CDR3 reads TGTGCCAGCTCACCACTGAGGGAGCTCTATGGCTACACCTTC. Encoded protein: CASSPLRELYGYTF. The complete variable domain, with remaining parts taken from reference TRBV18 and TRBJ1-2, reads NAGVMQNPRHLVRRRGQEARLRCSPMKGHSHVYWYRQLPEEGLKFMVYLQKENIIDESGMPKERFSAEFPKEGPSILRIQQVVRGDSAAYFCASSPLRELYGYTFGSGTRLTVV.

The V and J genes are TRBV7-2 and TRBJ1-2; 8 bases are a match to TRBD1. This CDR3 spans 15 amino acids. V lost 7 bases and J lost 0; bases outside the gene matches: 7. Germline V lookup: CDR1 SGHTA, CDR2 FQGNSA. CDR3 amino acids: CASTLGQGANYGYTF. CDR3 in DNA: TGTGCCAGCACTCTTGGACAGGGAGCTAACTATGGCTACACCTTC.

This clone was recorded only once. V usage is TRBV19 and J usage is TRBJ1-2; tentative D call: TRBD1 (6 bases). CDR1 LNHDA and CDR2 SQIVND come from the germline V gene (reference sequence). There are 15 residues in the CDR3. Trimming removed 4 bases at V and 0 bases at J, with 12 bases between. In DNA form, the CDR3 reads TGTGCCAGTAGTACCCCCACAGGGACTAACTATGGCTACACCTTC. Translated, it gives CASSTPTGTNYGYTF.

This chain uses TRBV3-1 (or the pseudogene TRBV3-2) with TRBJ1-3, with a possible D match to TRBD1 (5 bases). CDR3 size: 15 residues. The V gene lost 1 base and the J gene lost 4 bases, with 11 bases spanning the gap. Germline assignment: CDR1 LGHDT and CDR2 YNNKEL (reference sequence). The CDR3 here is CASSQGSGIGNTIYF. The CDR3 nucleotides are TGTGCCAGCAGCCAAGGTTCAGGGATCGGAAACACCATATATTTT.

The gene calls are TRBV5-6 and TRBJ1-2; D remains ambiguous. Trimming cost V 3 bases and J 4 bases, with 13 bases left between them. This CDR3 comprises 14 residues. CDR1 is SGHDT, CDR2 YYEEEE, per germline. CDR3 coding DNA: TGTGCCAGCAGCTCATGGGAGGTTTCCTATGGCTACACCTTC. Protein sequence: CASSSWEVSYGYTF.

The chain joins TRBV6-2 or TRBV6-3 to TRBJ2-5, with 9 bases that match TRBD2. The J segment lost 5 bases and the V segment lost 3 bases, leaving 7 bases of the junction unmatched. The CDR3 runs to 15 residues. From germline, CDR1 is MNHEY and CDR2 SVGEGT. CDR3 sequence: CASSYSGLARETQYF. In nucleotides, the CDR3 is TGTGCCAGCAGTTATTCGGGACTAGCACGGGAGACCCAGTACTTC.

V is TRBV5-6 and J is TRBJ2-1, with a possible D match to TRBD2 (6 bases). CDR3 size: 12 residues. CDR1 and CDR2 from the germline V gene are SGHDT and YYEEEE. V lost 4 bases and J 7 bases, leaving 9 bases between the germline ends. CDR3 sequence (DNA): TGTGCCAGCAGCCCTGGGGGGAATGAGCAGTTCTTC. Translation gives CASSPGGNEQFF.

The rearrangement links TRBV20-1 to TRBJ1-1; 12 bases line up with TRBD1. V was clipped by 3 bases and J by 0 bases; unmatched bases: 14. Germline assignment: CDR1 DFQATT and CDR2 SNEGSKA (reference sequence). This CDR3 comprises 19 residues. The CDR3 DNA reads as TGCAGTGCTAGTAGTTGGGACAGGGGGCCCTTGTCATTGAACACTGAAGCTTTCTTT. It yields the protein CSASSWDRGPLSLNTEAFF.

CDR3 amino acids: CASSMGVAETQYF. CDR3 coding DNA: TGTGCCAGTAGTATGGGGGTAGCAGAGACCCAGTACTTC. V is TRBV19 and J is TRBJ2-5; TRBD1 or TRBD2 may be the D gene (5 bases each). Germline assignment: CDR1 LNHDA and CDR2 SQIVND (reference sequence). CDR3 length: 13 residues. V lost 3 bases to trimming and J lost 4 bases, with 9 bases between them.

The chain has TRBV7-2 and TRBJ2-3, with no clear D. V lost 5 bases and J 6 bases, leaving 9 bases between the germline ends. Germline CDR1 and CDR2: SGHTA and FQGNSA. The CDR3 totals 12 residues. CDR3 amino acids: CASSPVRDTQYF. The CDR3 region has the DNA TGTGCCAGCAGCCCGGTCCGGGATACGCAGTATTTT.

The CDR3 nucleotides are TGTGCCAGCAGTGGCCAAACGGAGGACACCATATATTTT. It specifies CASSGQTEDTIYF. The V call is TRBV2, the J call TRBJ1-3; no definite D call. The germline CDR1 and CDR2 sequences are SNHLY and FYNNEI. The CDR3 has 13 residues. V gave up 4 bases and J gave up 8 bases, with 12 bases separating them.

This chain connects TRBV27 to TRBJ2-7; 7 positions match TRBD1. The CDR3 totals 13 residues. The V segment lost 6 bases and the J segment 6 bases; nucleotides outside the gene matches: 8. Germline values: CDR1 MNHEY, CDR2 SMNVEV (reference sequence). The DNA for the CDR3 is TGTGCCAGCAGACAACAGGGGTGGGGCGAGCAGTACTTC. Its protein product is CASRQQGWGEQYF.

V is TRBV19 and J is TRBJ2-3; D might be TRBD1 (5 bases). The CDR3 is 14 amino acids. Trimming pared 3 bases from V and 2 bases from J, leaving 9 bases between. Germline-derived CDR1 and CDR2 are LNHDA and SQIVND (reference sequence). The CDR3 loop is CASSIQGLTDTQYF. The CDR3 bases are TGTGCCAGTAGTATTCAGGGCCTCACAGATACGCAGTATTTT. Full variable domain (outside the CDR3, taken from reference TRBV19 and TRBJ2-3): DGGITQSPKYLFRKEGQNVTLSCEQNLNHDAMYWYRQDPGQGLRLIYYSQIVNDFQKGDIAEGYSVSREKKESFPLTVTSAQKNPTAFYLCASSIQGLTDTQYFGPGTRLTVL.

The J gene is TRBJ1-4, the V gene TRBV7-2, with D unclear. CDR1 SGHTA and CDR2 FQGNSA come from the germline V gene. Trimming cost V 1 base and J 4 bases, with 7 bases left between them. This CDR3 region has 14 residues. DNA for the CDR3: TGTGCCAGCAGCTTAGAGACCCGTAATGAAAAACTGTTTTTT. It encodes CASSLETRNEKLFF.